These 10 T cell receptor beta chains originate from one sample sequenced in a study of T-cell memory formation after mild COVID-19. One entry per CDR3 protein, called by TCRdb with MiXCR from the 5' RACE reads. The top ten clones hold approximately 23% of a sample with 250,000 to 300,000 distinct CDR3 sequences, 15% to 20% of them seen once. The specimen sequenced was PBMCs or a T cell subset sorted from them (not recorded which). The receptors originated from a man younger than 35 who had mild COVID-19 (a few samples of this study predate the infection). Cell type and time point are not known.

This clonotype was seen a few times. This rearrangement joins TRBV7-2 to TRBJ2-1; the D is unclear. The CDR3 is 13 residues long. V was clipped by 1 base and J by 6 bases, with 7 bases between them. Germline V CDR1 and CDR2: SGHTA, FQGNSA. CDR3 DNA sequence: TGTGCCAGCAGCTTAGTCTACGGCAATGAGCAGTTCTTC. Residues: CASSLVYGNEQFF.

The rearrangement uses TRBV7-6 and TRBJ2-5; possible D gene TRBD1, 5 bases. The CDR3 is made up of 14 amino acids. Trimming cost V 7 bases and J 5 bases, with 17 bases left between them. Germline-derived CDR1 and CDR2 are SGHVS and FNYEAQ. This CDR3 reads CASTPAGMWETQYF. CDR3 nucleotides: TGTGCCAGCACCCCCGCAGGGATGTGGGAGACCCAGTACTTC.

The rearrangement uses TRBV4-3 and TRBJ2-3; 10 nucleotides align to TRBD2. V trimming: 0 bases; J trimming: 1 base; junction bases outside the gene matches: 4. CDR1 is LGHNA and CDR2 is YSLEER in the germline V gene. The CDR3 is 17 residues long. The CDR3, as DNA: TGCGCCAGCAGCCAAGAACTAGCGGGGCCTCGCACAGATACGCAGTATTTT. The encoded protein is CASSQELAGPRTDTQYF.

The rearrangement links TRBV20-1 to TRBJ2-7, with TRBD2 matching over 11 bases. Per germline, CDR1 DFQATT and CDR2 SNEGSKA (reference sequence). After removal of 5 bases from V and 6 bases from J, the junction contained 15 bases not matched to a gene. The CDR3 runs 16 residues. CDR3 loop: CSAPGLAGGTGSEQYV. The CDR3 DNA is TGCAGTGCTCCCGGACTAGCGGGTGGGACGGGTAGCGAGCAGTACGTC.

CDR3 region: CASSFPGTGTDTQYF. The CDR3 coding sequence is TGTGCCAGCAGCTTCCCCGGGACAGGGACAGATACGCAGTATTTT. The genes are TRBV7-3 and TRBJ2-3; 9 nucleotides align to TRBD1. Germline values: CDR1 SGHTA, CDR2 FQGTGA. V shed 3 bases, J shed 3 bases, and the junction held 4 bases outside the gene matches. This CDR3 contains 15 residues.

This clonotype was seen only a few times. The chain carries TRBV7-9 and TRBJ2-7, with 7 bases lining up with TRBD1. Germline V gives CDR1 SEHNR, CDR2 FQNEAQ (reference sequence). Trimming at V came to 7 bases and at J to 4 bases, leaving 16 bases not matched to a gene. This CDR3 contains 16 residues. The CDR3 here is CASTPPQTGYGYEQYF. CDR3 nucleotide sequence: TGTGCCAGCACCCCACCTCAGACAGGGTACGGGTACGAGCAGTACTTC.

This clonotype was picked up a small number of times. The CDR3 spells CASSQAIQRGGELFF. The CDR3, as DNA: TGCGCCAGCAGCCAAGCTATACAGCGGGGCGGGGAGCTGTTTTTT. The V and J genes are TRBV4-3 and TRBJ2-2, with 7 positions matching TRBD2. The CDR3 runs to 15 residues. Germline V gives CDR1 LGHNA, CDR2 YSLEER. Trimming cost V 1 base and J 7 bases; bases outside gene matches: 6.

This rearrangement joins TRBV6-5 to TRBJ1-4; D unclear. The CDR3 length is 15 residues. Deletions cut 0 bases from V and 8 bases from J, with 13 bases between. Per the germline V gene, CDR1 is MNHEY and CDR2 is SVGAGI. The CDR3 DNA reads TGTGCCAGCAGTTACTCGACGGGGTTAAGGGAAAAACTGTTTTTT. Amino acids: CASSYSTGLREKLFF.

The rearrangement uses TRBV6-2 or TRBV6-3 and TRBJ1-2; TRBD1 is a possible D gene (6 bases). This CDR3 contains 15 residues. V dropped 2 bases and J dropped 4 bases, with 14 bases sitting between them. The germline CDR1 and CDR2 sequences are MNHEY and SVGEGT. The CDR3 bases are TGTGCCAGCAGTTACACCACGAGGACAGTCTATGGCTACACCTTC. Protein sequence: CASSYTTRTVYGYTF.

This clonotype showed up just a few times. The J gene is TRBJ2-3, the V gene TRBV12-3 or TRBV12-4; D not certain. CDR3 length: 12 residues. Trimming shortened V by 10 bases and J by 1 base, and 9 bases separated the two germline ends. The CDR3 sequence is CATEDGTDTQYF. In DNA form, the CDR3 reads TGTGCCACCGAGGACGGCACAGATACGCAGTATTTT.